This TCR beta chain was retrieved from a study of cytomegalovirus exposure and HLA in healthy donors. This clone was seen a single time. A multiplex PCR was run with 60 Vbeta primers and 13 Jbeta primers. Generated by immunoSEQ multiplex PCR, the TCRdb table keeps only in-frame clones and is missing some. The sample carries approximately 110,000 clones, approximately 69% recorded once. Healthy individuals who donated bone marrow served as the donors. This sequence originates from a middle-aged woman in good health and CMV-seropositive. Sequenced input: PBMCs.

The CDR3 sequence: CATRQGAIAKNIQYF. The CDR3 bases are TGTGCCACTCGACAGGGGGCGATTGCCAAAAACATTCAGTACTTC. This chain uses TRBV6-1 with TRBJ2-4, with 10 bases identical to TRBD1. The germline CDR1 and CDR2 sequences are MNHNS and SASEGT. The V gene end was trimmed by 10 bases and the J gene end by 1 base; junction bases not matched to a gene: 7. This CDR3 region has 15 residues.